This T cell receptor beta chain was captured in a study of shared clonotypes between healthy human individuals. Healthy adults negative for HIV, lacking recent acute infections or vaccinations, served as donors. The CDR3 is 19 amino acids. Looked up from germline, CDR1 is SNHLY and CDR2 is FYNNEI. V lost 0 bases to trimming and J lost 5 bases; unmatched junction nucleotides: 18. Across several immunoSEQ plates, the genomic DNA of each subset was split evenly. Source study methods: Without quality scores, immunoSEQ junctional reads could not be filtered like full-length reads. Data came from immunoSEQ multiplex PCR; TCRdb stores just in-frame clones and leaves some out. V and J calls and clone size are as listed in that table; D and trimming were resolved from the DNA. Among more than 400,000 clones listed, around 85% were seen once.

The J gene is TRBJ2-5, the V gene TRBV2; 7 bases align to TRBD2. The sequence was obtained from a woman aged 40 to 50 in good health. Some clones in this sample may be carry-over from other donors' samples. The sequenced sample was PBMCs. The CDR3 bases are TGTGCCAGCAGTGAAGCACCGCTCGGGCTAGCGGACTTGGGGGAGACCCAGTACTTC. Translated: CASSEAPLGLADLGETQYF.